The clone carrying this TCR beta chain was seen ten or more times. What it recognizes is unknown. The source of the sample is a study of metastatic and nonmetastatic thyroid tumors. Study conclusions and caveats: Malignant thyroid tumors reportedly had TCR beta diversity that was significantly higher than in benign nodules, in blood and tumor.

V was pared by 3 bases and J by 5 bases, with 6 bases of the junction left unmatched. This CDR3 contains 15 residues. Germline loops: CDR1 SGHVS, CDR2 FQNEAQ. All patients reached thyroid surgery having received no treatment beforehand. TCRdb reassembled clones from the PCR reads with MiXCR. Among 75,000 to 95,000 clones, roughly 13% were seen once, and the ten largest hold roughly 12%. The sequencing sample was made of blood. The chain is built from TRBV7-8 and TRBJ2-5; 10 positions match TRBD1. This TCR was sampled from a female donor with papillary thyroid cancer or a benign thyroid nodule (not recorded which). Some clones in this sample may be carry-over from other donors' samples. The CDR3 sequence is CASSLGQGSWETQYF. CDR3 DNA sequence: TGTGCCAGCAGCTTGGGACAGGGGAGTTGGGAGACCCAGTACTTC.